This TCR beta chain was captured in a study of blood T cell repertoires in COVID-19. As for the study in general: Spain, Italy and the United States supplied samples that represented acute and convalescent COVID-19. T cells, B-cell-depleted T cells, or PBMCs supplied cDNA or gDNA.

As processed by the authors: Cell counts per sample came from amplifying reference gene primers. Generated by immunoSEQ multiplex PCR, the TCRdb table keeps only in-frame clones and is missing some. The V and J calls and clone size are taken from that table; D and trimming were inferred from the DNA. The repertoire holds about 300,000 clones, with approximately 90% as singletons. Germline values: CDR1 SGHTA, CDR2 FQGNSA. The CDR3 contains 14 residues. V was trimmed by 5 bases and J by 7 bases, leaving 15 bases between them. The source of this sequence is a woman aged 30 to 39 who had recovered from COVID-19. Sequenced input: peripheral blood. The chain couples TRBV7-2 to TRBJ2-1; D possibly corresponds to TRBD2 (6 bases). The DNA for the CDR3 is TGTGCCAGCAGCCCGGGCGGGGCCAGAAATGAGCAGTTCTTC. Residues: CASSPGGARNEQFF.